Sequencing of this T cell receptor (beta chain) was carried out in a study of blood T cell repertoires in COVID-19 (TCRdb year 2020). A note on the overall study: Samples covering the acute and convalescent phases of COVID-19 were provided by collaborators in the United States, Italy and Spain. HLA class I and class II types, where available, came from metadata supplied by the sample provider rather than from assay-based typing. The repertoires were released in a freely available public database intended as a resource for research on the immune response to SARS-CoV-2. Nearly every sample came with metadata listing a de-identified subject ID, COVID-19 status, age in years and sex. The material from the prospective study consisted of cDNA or gDNA derived from T cells, B-cell-depleted T cells, or PBMCs. Subjects who had been exposed to COVID-19, were actively infected with it, or had recovered from it provided the deeply sampled blood TCRbeta repertoires that made up the dataset. The samples were drawn from two sources: the first 160 participants of the ongoing ImmuneRACE study, and 1,000 to 1,500 subjects contributed by 6 global collaborators.

V ends up 0 bases short and J 13 bases short, with an unmatched junction base count of 5. Based on the germline V gene, the CDR1 and CDR2 sequences are SNHLY and FYNNEI. Spanning cysteine to phenylalanine, the CDR3 consists of 13 amino acids. Only CDR3 DNA is held: 39 bases, read in frame from base 1. In Seattle, one collaborating source enrolled patients while the infection was active and tracked those patients longitudinally over the course of disease. Whole blood was collected in K2EDTA tubes by collaborating institutions according to the institutions' own protocols. For TCRbeta analysis, collaborators shipped samples in one of three forms: frozen whole blood, isolated PBMCs, or DNA extracted from either of those sample types. Overall study outcomes, separate from this receptor: The amount of clinical and demographic metadata varied by source and participant and was provided uncurated.

Details on this clone: It lacks a known antigen. No much larger clonotype is one base removed from it; base qualities were not supplied.

The immunoSEQ Assay, a bias-controlled multiplex PCR, was used to amplify TCRbeta CDR3 regions from genomic DNA. As for how the authors treated the data: The number of nucleated cells in each sample was estimated by amplification of reference gene primers within the assay. To quantify the absolute abundance of each unique TCRbeta CDR3 rearrangement, sequence reads were collapsed and filtered. For each sample, productive Simpson clonality was calculated as the square root of Simpson's diversity index across productive rearrangements. TCRdb's version of the immuneACCESS table is confined to in-frame rearrangements and falls short of the full clone set. An unresolved V gene accounts for under half of the shortfall where checked; the remainder is of unknown origin. The D gene and trimming were derived from the DNA, and the V and J assignments and clone size from that table. The sample table shows about 220,000 clones, and approximately 78% are seen once. Clones ranked in the top ten supply approximately 5.2% of the sample.

The chain links TRBV2 with TRBJ2-2, with 7 bases in between that match TRBD2. The material sequenced was peripheral blood. This TCR derives from a woman in her sixties or seventies with COVID-19, enrolled during active disease. Here is the DNA: TGTGCCAGCAGTGAAGCGGTGGGGGGGAGGCTGTTTTTT. The translation is CASSEAVGGRLFF.